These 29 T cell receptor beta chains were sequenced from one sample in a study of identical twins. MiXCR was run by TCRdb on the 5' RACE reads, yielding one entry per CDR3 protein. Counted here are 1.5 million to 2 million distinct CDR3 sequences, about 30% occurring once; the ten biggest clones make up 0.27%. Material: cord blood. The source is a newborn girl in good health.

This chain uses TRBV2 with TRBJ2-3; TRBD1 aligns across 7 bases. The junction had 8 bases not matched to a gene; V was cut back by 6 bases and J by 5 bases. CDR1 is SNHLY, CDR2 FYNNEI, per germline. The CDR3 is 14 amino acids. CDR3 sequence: CASRTGTVIDTQYF. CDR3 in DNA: TGTGCCAGCAGAACCGGGACAGTTATAGATACGCAGTATTTT. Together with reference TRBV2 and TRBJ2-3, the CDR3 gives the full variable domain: EPEVTQTPSHQVTQMGQEVILRCVPISNHLYFYWYRQILGQKVEFLVSFYNNEISEKSEIFDDQFSVERPDGSNFTLKIRSTKLEDSAMYFCASRTGTVIDTQYFGPGTRLTVL.

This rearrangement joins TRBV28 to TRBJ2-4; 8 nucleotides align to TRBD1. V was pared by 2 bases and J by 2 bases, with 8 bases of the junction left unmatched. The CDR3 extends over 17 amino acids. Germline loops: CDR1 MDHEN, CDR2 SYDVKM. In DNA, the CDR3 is TGTGCCAGCAGTTTAACAGCCACAGGGGGAACCAAAAACATTCAGTACTTC. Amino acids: CASSLTATGGTKNIQYF.

CDR3: CSARPGTYSNQPQHF. The CDR3 DNA reads TGCAGTGCTAGGCCCGGGACATATAGCAATCAGCCCCAGCATTTT. This sequence joins TRBV20-1 and TRBJ1-5, with TRBD1 as a possible D gene (6 bases). The CDR3 runs 15 residues. Trimming stripped 3 bases from V and 0 bases from J, with 12 bases between. The germline gives CDR1 DFQATT, CDR2 SNEGSKA (reference sequence).

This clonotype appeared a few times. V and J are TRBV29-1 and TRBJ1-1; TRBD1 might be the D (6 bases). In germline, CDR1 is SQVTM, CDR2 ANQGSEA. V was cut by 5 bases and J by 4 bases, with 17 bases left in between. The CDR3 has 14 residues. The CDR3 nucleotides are TGCAGCGTTTCCGTCGGGGCCAGGGGCACTGAAGCTTTCTTT. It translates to CSVSVGARGTEAFF.

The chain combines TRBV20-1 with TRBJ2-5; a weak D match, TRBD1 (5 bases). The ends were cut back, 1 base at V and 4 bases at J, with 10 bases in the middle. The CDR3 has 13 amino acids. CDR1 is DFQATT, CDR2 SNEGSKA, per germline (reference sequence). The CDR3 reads CSARVAGLETQYF. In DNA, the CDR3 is TGCAGTGCTAGAGTGGCAGGGCTAGAGACCCAGTACTTC.

The CDR3 spells CASSARDLGSRETQYF. The DNA of the CDR3 is TGTGCCAGCAGTGCCCGGGACCTCGGCTCGCGGGAGACCCAGTACTTC. This sequence joins TRBV12-3 or TRBV12-4 and TRBJ2-5, with D perhaps assigned TRBD1 or TRBD2 (5 bases each). The length of the CDR3 is 16 residues. The ends were cut back, 5 bases at V and 5 bases at J, with 21 bases in the middle.

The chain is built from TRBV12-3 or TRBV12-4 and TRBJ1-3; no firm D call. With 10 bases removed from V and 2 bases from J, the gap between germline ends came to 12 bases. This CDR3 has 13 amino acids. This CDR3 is CANSDAAGNTIYF. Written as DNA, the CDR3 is TGTGCCAACTCGGATGCCGCTGGAAACACCATATATTTT.

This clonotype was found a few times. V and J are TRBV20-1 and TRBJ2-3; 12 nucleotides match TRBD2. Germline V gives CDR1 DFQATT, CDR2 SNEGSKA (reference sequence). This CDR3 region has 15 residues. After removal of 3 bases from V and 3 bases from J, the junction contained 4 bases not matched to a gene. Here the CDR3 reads CSASRLAGETDTQYF. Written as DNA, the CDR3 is TGCAGTGCTAGTCGACTAGCGGGAGAAACAGATACGCAGTATTTT.

DNA of the CDR3: TGCAGTGGGGGAGAAGCGGAACCCTACGAGCAGTACTTC. It translates to CSGGEAEPYEQYF. The chain couples TRBV20-1 to TRBJ2-7, with D possibly being TRBD2 (5 bases). Trimming removed 7 bases at V and 2 bases at J, with 15 bases between. Looked up from germline, CDR1 is DFQATT and CDR2 is SNEGSKA (reference sequence). This CDR3 comprises 13 residues.

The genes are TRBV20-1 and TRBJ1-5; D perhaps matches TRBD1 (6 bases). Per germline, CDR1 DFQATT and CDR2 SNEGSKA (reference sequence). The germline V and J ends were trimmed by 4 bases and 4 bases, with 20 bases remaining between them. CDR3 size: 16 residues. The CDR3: CSANRQVVGPNQPQHF. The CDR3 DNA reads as TGCAGTGCTAACCGACAGGTAGTGGGGCCAAATCAGCCCCAGCATTTT.

The CDR3 DNA reads TGTGCCAGCAGCTTTGGACGGGAGAGGAGGACAGATACGCAGTATTTT. Protein: CASSFGRERRTDTQYF. V and J are TRBV7-6 and TRBJ2-3; D is possibly TRBD2 (6 bases). CDR3 length equals 16 residues. CDR1 is SGHVS, CDR2 FNYEAQ, per germline. The ends were cut back, 3 bases at V and 3 bases at J, with 16 bases in the middle.

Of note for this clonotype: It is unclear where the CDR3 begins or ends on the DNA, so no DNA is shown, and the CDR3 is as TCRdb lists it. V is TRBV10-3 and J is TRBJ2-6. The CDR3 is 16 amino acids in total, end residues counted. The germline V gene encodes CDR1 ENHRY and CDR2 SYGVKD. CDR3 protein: CAISDSVGSGANVLIF.

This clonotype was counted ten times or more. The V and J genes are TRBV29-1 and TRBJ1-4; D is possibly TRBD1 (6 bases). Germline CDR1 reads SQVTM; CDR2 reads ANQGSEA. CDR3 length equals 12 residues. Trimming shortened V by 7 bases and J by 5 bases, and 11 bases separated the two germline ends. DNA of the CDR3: TGCAGCGCGGGACAAACAAATGAAAAACTGTTTTTT. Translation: CSAGQTNEKLFF. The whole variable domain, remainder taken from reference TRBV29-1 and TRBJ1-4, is SAVISQKPSRDICQRGTSLTIQCQVDSQVTMMFWYRQQPGQSLTLIATANQGSEATYESGFVIDKFPISRPNLTFSTLTVSNMSPEDSSIYLCSAGQTNEKLFFGSGTQLSVL.

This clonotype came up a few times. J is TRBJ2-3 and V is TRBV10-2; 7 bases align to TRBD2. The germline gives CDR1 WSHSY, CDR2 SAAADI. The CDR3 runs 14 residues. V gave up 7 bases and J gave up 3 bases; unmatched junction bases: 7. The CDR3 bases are TGCGCCAGCACCCCCGCGGGGGATACAGATACGCAGTATTTT. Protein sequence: CASTPAGDTDTQYF.

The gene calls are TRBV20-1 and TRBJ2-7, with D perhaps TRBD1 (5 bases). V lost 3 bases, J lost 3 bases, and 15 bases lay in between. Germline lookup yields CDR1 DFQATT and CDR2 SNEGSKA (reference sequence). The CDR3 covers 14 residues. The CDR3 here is CSARGPRGNYEQYF. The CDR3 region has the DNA TGCAGTGCTAGGGGTCCTAGGGGAAACTACGAGCAGTACTTC.

In nucleotides, the CDR3 is TGCAGCGTTGAACGGTGGGGGAACACTGAAGCTTTCTTT. Protein: CSVERWGNTEAFF. The chain employs TRBV29-1 and TRBJ1-1, with D unclear. The germline V gene has CDR1 SQVTM and CDR2 ANQGSEA. Trimming shortened V by 2 bases and J by 1 base, and 8 bases separated the two germline ends. The CDR3 is 13 residues long.

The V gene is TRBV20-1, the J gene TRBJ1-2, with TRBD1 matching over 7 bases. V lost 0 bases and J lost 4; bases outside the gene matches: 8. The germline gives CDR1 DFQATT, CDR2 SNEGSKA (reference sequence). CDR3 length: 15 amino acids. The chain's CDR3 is CSARDIPGGFYGYTF. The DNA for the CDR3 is TGCAGTGCTAGAGATATCCCAGGGGGGTTCTATGGCTACACCTTC.

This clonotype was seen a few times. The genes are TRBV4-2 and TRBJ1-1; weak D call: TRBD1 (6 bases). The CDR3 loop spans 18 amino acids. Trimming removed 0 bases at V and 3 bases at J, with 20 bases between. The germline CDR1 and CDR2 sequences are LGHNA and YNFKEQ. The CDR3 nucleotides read TGTGCCAGCAGCCAAGAGGACAGTTATTACGCCAGGGACACTGAAGCTTTCTTT. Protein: CASSQEDSYYARDTEAFF.

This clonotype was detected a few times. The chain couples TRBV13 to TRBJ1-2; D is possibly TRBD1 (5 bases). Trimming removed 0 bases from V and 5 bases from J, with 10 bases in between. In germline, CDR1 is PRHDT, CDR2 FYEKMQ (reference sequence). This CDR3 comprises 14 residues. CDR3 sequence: CASSLGVRAYGYTF. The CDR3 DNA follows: TGTGCCAGCAGCTTAGGCGTCAGGGCGTATGGCTACACCTTC.

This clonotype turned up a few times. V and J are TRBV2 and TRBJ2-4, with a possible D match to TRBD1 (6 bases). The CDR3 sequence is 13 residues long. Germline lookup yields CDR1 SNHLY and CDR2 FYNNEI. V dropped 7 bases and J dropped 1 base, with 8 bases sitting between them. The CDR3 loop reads CASTRGAKNIQYF. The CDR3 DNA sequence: TGTGCCAGCACGAGGGGGGCCAAAAACATTCAGTACTTC.

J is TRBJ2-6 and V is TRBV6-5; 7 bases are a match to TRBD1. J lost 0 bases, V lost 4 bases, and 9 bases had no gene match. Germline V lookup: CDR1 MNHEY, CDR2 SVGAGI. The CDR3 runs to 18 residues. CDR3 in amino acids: CASSSPTGTSSGANVLTF. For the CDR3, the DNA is TGTGCCAGCAGTTCTCCGACAGGGACCAGCTCTGGGGCCAACGTCCTGACTTTC.

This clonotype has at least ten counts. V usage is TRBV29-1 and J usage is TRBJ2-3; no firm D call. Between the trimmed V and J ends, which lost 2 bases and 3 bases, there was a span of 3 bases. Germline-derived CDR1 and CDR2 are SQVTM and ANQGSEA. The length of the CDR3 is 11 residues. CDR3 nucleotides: TGCAGCGTTGAAACAACAGATACGCAGTATTTT. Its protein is CSVETTDTQYF.

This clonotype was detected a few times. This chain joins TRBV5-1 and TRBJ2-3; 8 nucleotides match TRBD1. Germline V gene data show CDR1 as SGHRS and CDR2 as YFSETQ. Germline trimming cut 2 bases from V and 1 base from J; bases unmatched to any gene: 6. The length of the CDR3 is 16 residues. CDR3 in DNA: TGCGCCAGCAGCTTAGGAGGGGGACAGGGCACAGATACGCAGTATTTT. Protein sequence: CASSLGGGQGTDTQYF.

The CDR3 is CASSRQLAGQAYEQYF. The CDR3, as DNA: TGTGCCAGCAGCAGGCAACTAGCGGGCCAGGCCTACGAGCAGTACTTC. The chain is built from TRBV7-2 and TRBJ2-7; 9 nucleotides match TRBD2. This CDR3 comprises 16 residues. V gave up 5 bases and J gave up 2 bases; unmatched junction bases: 10. Germline lookup yields CDR1 SGHTA and CDR2 FQGNSA. Full variable domain (rest looked up from reference TRBV7-2 and TRBJ2-7): GAGVSQSPSNKVTEKGKDVELRCDPISGHTALYWYRQSLGQGLEFLIYFQGNSAPDKSGLPSDRFSAERTGGSVSTLTIQRTQQEDSAVYLCASSRQLAGQAYEQYFGPGTRLTVT.

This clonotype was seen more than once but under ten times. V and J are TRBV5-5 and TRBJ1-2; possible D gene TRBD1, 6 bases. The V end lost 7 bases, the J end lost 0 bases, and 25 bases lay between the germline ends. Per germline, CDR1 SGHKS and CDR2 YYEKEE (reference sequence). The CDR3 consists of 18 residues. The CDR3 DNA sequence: TGTGCCAGCTGCCCCGGCGGGGGCGTACTCCGTACTAACTATGGCTACACCTTC. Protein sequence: CASCPGGGVLRTNYGYTF. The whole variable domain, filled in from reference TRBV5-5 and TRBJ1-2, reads DAGVTQSPTHLIKTRGQQVTLRCSPISGHKSVSWYQQVLGQGPQFIFQYYEKEERGRGNFPDRFSARQFPNYSSELNVNALLLGDSALYLCASCPGGGVLRTNYGYTFGSGTRLTVV.

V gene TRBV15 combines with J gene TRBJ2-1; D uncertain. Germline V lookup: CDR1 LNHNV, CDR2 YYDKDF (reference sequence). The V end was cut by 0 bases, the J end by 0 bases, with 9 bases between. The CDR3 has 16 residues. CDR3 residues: CATSREDLSSYNEQFF. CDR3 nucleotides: TGTGCCACCAGCAGAGAGGACCTGAGCTCCTACAATGAGCAGTTCTTC.

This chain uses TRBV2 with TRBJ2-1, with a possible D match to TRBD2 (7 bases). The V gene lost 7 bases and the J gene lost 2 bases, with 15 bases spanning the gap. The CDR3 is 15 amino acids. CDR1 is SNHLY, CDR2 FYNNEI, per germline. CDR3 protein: CASKGGGGPYNEQFF. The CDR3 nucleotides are TGTGCCAGCAAGGGGGGGGGAGGGCCCTACAATGAGCAGTTCTTC.

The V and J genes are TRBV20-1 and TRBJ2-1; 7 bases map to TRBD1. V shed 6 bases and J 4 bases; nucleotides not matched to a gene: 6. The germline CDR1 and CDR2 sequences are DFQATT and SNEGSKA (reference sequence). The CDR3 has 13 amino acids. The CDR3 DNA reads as TGCAGTGCAAGGACAGGACAGTACAATGAGCAGTTCTTC. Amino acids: CSARTGQYNEQFF.

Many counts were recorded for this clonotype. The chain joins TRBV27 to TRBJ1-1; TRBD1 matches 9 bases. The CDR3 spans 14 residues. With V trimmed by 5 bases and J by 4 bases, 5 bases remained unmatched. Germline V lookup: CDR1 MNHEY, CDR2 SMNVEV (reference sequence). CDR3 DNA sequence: TGTGCCAGCAGTCTTACAGGGGGCGGCACTGAAGCTTTCTTT. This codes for CASSLTGGGTEAFF.